This record looks at one T cell receptor beta chain sequence and its context. Other DNA sequences in this specimen translate into the identical CDR3. Trimming removed 5 bases at V and 0 bases at J, with 11 bases between. The CDR3 is made up of 14 amino acids. Germline V gene data show CDR1 as LNHDA and CDR2 as SQIVND (reference sequence). The data were produced by immunoSEQ multiplex PCR, yet TCRdb's version contains in-frame clones alone and is incomplete. Altogether roughly 360,000 clones are present, roughly four fifths being singletons, with the ten largest covering approximately 5%. The data were obtained in a study of blood T cell repertoires in COVID-19. Individuals drawn from 24 US areas were roughly 18 to 100 years old. The recovered donors of Cohort 3 showed two negative PCRs, clearance, or symptom resolution.

Material: PBMCs or T cells enriched from blood (not recorded which). This chain joins TRBV19 and TRBJ2-7; D unresolved. This sequence originates from a woman between 50 and 59 years old who had recovered from COVID-19. CDR3 sequence (DNA): TGTGCCAGTAGTCGGCAGGTTAGCTCCTACGAGCAGTACTTC. This translates into CASSRQVSSYEQYF.